This T cell receptor (beta chain) was captured in a study of cytotoxic CD8 clonotypes in ibrutinib-treated CLL. Study in general: Patient counts were around 12 relapsed/refractory, over 14 treatment-naive and around 17 IGHV unmutated. A mean of around 270,000 productive templates and approximately 85,000 productive rearrangements was obtained per sample. Study conclusions and caveats: Whereas clonality rose at ibrutinib response, it declined toward baseline at progression. Few clonotypes were public, and these shrank or held steady under treatment.

Only in-frame clones appear in the TCRdb table, and some are missing; sequencing was by immunoSEQ multiplex PCR. The repertoire includes hundreds of thousands of clones, roughly 70% of them detected once, and 15% to 17% sits in the top ten. Germline V gives CDR1 SNHLY, CDR2 FYNNEI. The CDR3 has 15 residues. Trimming stripped 4 bases from V and 5 bases from J, with 14 bases between. As to this clone: The antigen is undetermined.

The specimen comprised PBMCs, sampled after 24 months of ibrutinib treatment. The rearrangement links TRBV2 to TRBJ2-2, with unresolved D. The clonotype was recovered from a human donor with chronic lymphocytic leukemia. For the CDR3, the DNA is TGTGCCAGCAGTGCGGCAGACTCCCGGACCGGGGAGCTGTTTTTT. Translation: CASSAADSRTGELFF.